Listed below are T cell receptor beta chains from one sample, sequenced in a study of early T cells in non-severe SARS-CoV-2 infection. MiXCR, applied by TCRdb to the 5' RACE reads, yields one record per CDR3 protein. The data hold roughly 28,000 distinct CDR3 sequences, with roughly 4.5% observed a single time. Source material: whole blood. The receptors stem from an adult who was a healthcare worker with PCR-confirmed SARS-CoV-2 infection or an uninfected control (not recorded which). Each CDR3 is given without its conserved first and last residue. The D gene is left open where the match is weak.

J gene | CDR3 length | D gene | V gene | CDR3 protein
TRBJ1-4 | 11 | - | TRBV30 | AWTRQEGEKLF
TRBJ2-1 | 12 | TRBD2 | TRBV12-3/TRBV12-4 | ASTLAGDYNEQF
TRBJ2-1 | 11 | - | TRBV10-2 | ASSGTAYNEQF
TRBJ1-4 | 14 | - | TRBV4-3 | ASSQAGTGINEKLF
TRBJ2-1 | 16 | TRBD2 | TRBV7-9 | ASSLGSGGAASYNEQF
TRBJ2-1 | 11 | TRBD1 | TRBV24-1 | ATRGTDYNEQF
TRBJ2-7 | 11 | - | TRBV7-9 | ASRAGKTYEQY
TRBJ2-4 | 13 | - | TRBV6-7 | ARPISRAEKNIQY
TRBJ1-2 | 11 | - | TRBV7-6 | ASSKGAIFPPT
TRBJ1-4 | 14 | - | TRBV11-2 | ASSAGPIATNEKLF
TRBJ1-3 | 14 | TRBD1 | TRBV10-3 | AISERQGGAENTIY
TRBJ2-2 | 11 | - | TRBV14 | ASSLQGPGELF
TRBJ2-3 | 12 | TRBD2 | TRBV28 | ASRVGGAPDTQY
TRBJ1-5 | 15 | - | TRBV7-9 | ASSAQEGDDSNQPQH
TRBJ1-5 | 13 | - | TRBV7-9 | ASSPGPDSNQPQH
TRBJ2-3 | 13 | TRBD2 | TRBV11-2 | ASRIAGGLGDTQY
TRBJ2-7 | 12 | - | TRBV5-1 | ASSGGMRLDEQY
TRBJ1-6 | 11 | - | TRBV27 | ASREQIRSPLH
TRBJ2-3 | 14 | - | TRBV6-2/TRBV6-3 | ASSLDWGGLTDTQY
TRBJ1-2 | 14 | TRBD1 | TRBV20-1 | SAREENRGPGYGYT
TRBJ1-6 | 10 | - | TRBV29-1 | SVDRGESPLH
TRBJ2-6 | 13 | - | TRBV28 | ASSLRISGANVLT
TRBJ1-1 | 12 | - | TRBV4-3 | ASSLGGRGTEAF
TRBJ1-2 | 10 | - | TRBV29-1 | SGEDTSYGYT
TRBJ1-5 | 10 | - | TRBV29-1 | SVGGGNQPQH
TRBJ1-1 | 11 | - | TRBV3-1 | ASSLRGGGEAF
TRBJ1-4 | 13 | - | TRBV12-3/TRBV12-4 | ASSFQGSGGEKLF
TRBJ1-4 | 13 | - | TRBV5-1 | ASSLGVGGPEKLF
TRBJ1-5 | 17 | TRBD1 | TRBV12-3/TRBV12-4 | ASSLGWGTGGKGNQPQH
TRBJ1-2 | 13 | TRBD1 | TRBV27 | ASSFGQGSLYGYT
TRBJ2-3 | 10 | - | TRBV20-1 | SAIGSADTQY
TRBJ2-7 | 10 | - | TRBV2 | ASTGTPYEQY
TRBJ1-2 | 13 | - | TRBV6-6 | ASSYSDRPWYGYT